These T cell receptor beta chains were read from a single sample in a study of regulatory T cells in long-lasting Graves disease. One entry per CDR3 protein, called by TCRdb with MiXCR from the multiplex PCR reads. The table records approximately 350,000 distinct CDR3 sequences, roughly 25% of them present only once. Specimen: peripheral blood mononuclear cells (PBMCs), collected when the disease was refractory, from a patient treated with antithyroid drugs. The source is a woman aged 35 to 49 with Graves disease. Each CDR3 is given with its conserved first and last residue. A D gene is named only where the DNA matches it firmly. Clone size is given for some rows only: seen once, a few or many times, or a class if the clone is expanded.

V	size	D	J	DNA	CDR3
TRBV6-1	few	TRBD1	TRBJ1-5	TGTGCCAGCAGATTAAAGGGGGCCAGTCAGCCCCAGCATTTT	CASRLKGASQPQHF
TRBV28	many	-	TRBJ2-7	TGTGCCAGCAGAGCCCCCCTCTCAGGGTCCTACGAGCAGTACTTC	CASRAPLSGSYEQYF
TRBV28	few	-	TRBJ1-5	TGTGCCAGCAGCCTACTAAAGACAGGCGACCGGTATAGCAATCAGCCCCAGCATTTT	CASSLLKTGDRYSNQPQHF
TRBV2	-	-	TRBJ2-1	TGTGCCAGCAGAGACAGGGATTTACGAGCGGGAGCCCTTTCCAGGAAATACAATGAGCAGTTCTTC	CASRDRDLRAGALSRKYNEQFF
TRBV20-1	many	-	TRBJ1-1	TGCAGTGCTTTCAGACAGACGAACACTGAAGCTTTCTTT	CSAFRQTNTEAFF
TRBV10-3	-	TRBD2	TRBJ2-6	TGTGCCATCAGTGGGCTAGCGGGAGCCTCTGGGGCCAACGTCCTGACTTTC	CAISGLAGASGANVLTF
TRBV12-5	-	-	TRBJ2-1	TGTGCTAGTGGTTTCGGACAGACAGAGGGTCTTGGTACGAATGAGCAGTTCTTC	CASGFGQTEGLGTNEQFF
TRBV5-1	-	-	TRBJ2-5	TGCGCCAGCAGCTACAAGAGGGGTCAAGAGACCCAGTACTTC	CASSYKRGQETQYF
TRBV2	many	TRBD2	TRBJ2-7	TGTGCCAGCAGTAGCGGGAAAGCCTACGAGCAGTACTTC	CASSSGKAYEQYF
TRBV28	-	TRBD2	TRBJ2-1	TGTGCCAGCAGTTTTCAAACTAGCGGGTACAATGAGCAGTTCTTC	CASSFQTSGYNEQFF
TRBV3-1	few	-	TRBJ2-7	TGTGCCAGCAGCCAACTCTTGGGTGGCGAGCAGTACTTC	CASSQLLGGEQYF
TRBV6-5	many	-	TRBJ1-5	TGTGCCAGCAGTTACAGTCCGCATCAGCCCCAGCATTTT	CASSYSPHQPQHF
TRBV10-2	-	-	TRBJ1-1	TGCGCCAGCAGACGGGGGTCGAACACTGAAGCTTTCTTT	CASRRGSNTEAFF
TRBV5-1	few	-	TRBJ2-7	TGCGCCAGCAGCCGGCTAGGAAGCTCCTACGAGCAGTACTTC	CASSRLGSSYEQYF
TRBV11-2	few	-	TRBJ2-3	TGTGCCAGCAGCTTACGCAGGGGCGGGCGGACAGATACGCAGTATTTT	CASSLRRGGRTDTQYF
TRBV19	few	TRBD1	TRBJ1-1	TGTGCCAGTAGTACCTACACAGGGGGCGCGGGGACTGAAGCTTTCTTT	CASSTYTGGAGTEAFF
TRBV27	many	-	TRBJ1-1	TGTGCCAGCAGTGCCGCGCCAGGGGTTGAAGCTTTCTTT	CASSAAPGVEAFF
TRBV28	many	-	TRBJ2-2	TGTGCCAGCAGTTTACCCCAGGACAACACCGGGGAGCTGTTTTTT	CASSLPQDNTGELFF
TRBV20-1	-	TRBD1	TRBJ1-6	TGCAGTGCGAGGGACAGGGGGCTTTATAATTCACCCCTCCACTTT	CSARDRGLYNSPLHF
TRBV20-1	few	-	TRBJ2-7	TGCAGTGCTCCCGGCCCGGCGGGTCTCCACGAGCAGTACTTC	CSAPGPAGLHEQYF
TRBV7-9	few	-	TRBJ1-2	TGTGCCAGCAGCTTAGCGGTACCAGGGCAAAAAGGCTACACCTTC	CASSLAVPGQKGYTF
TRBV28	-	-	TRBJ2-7	TGTGCCAGCAGCCGCGCCTACGAGCAGTGCTTC	CASSRAYEQCF
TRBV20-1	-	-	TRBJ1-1	TGCAGTGCTAGACTTTCGGCAGCAGTTCTCTATCGCACTGAAGCTTTCTTT	CSARLSAAVLYRTEAFF
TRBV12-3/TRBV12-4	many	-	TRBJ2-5	TGTGCCAGCAGCCGTGGCCCGGGCGGCCAAGAGACCCAGTACTTC	CASSRGPGGQETQYF
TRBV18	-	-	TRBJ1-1	TGTGCCAGCTCACTAGACCGAGATGAAGCTTTCTTT	CASSLDRDEAFF
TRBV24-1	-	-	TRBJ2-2	TGTGCCACCAGTGGGGTGGTCGGGGAGCTGTTTTTT	CATSGVVGELFF
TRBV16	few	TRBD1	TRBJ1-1	TGTGCCAGCAGCCAATACAAGGCCCGCGGGACAGGCCGACCTTTCTTT	CASSQYKARGTGRPFF
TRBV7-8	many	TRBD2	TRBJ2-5	TGTGCCAGCAGCCGTGGACTAGCGGGAGGGGGGGGGACCCAGTACTTC	CASSRGLAGGGGTQYF
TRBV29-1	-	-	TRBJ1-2	TGCAGCGTTGAAGACCCGGGGGTCCACTATGGCTACACCTTC	CSVEDPGVHYGYTF
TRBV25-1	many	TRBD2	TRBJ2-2	TGTGCCAGCAAGCGGGAGGGTGACACCGGGGAGCTGTTTTTT	CASKREGDTGELFF
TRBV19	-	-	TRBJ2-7	TGTGCCAGTAGTAAATTGACTCTCCCGATCCACGAGCAGTACTTC	CASSKLTLPIHEQYF
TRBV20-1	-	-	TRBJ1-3	TGCAGTGCTAGAGATTTCCCAGGGGCTGGAAACACCATATATTTT	CSARDFPGAGNTIYF
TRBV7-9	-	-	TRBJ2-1	TGTGCCAGCAGTACGATCAGGGAGGGGGTGTTTTTCGAGCAGTTCTTC	CASSTIREGVFFEQFF
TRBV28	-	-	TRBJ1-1	TGTACCAGCAGTTCGCGGACGAACACTGAAGCTTTCTTT	CTSSSRTNTEAFF
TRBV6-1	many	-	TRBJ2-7	TGTGCCAGCAGTGAACAAGTTGGGCAAAGAGCGTACTTC	CASSEQVGQRAYF
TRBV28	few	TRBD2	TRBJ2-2	TGTGCCAGCAGTGCATGGACTAGCGGGAGGAGAAACACCGGGGAGCTGTTTTTT	CASSAWTSGRRNTGELFF
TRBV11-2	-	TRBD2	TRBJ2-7	TGTGCCAGCAGCCGAGCGGGGAAATCCTACGAGCAGTACTTC	CASSRAGKSYEQYF
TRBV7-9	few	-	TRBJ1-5	TGTGCCAGCAGCCCTTCCAACAGCAATCAGCCCCAGCATTTT	CASSPSNSNQPQHF
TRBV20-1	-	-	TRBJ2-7	TGCAGTGCTAGAGGGGGACCCCGCGACTACGAGCAGTACTTC	CSARGGPRDYEQYF
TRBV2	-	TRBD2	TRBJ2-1	TGTGCCAGCAGTGAAGCTAGCGGGAGTGATGAGCAGTTCTTC	CASSEASGSDEQFF
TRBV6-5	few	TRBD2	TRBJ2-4	TGTGCCAGCAGTTACTCGGAACGGGAGGCAGGAAACATTCAGTACTTC	CASSYSEREAGNIQYF
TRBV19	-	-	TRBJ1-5	TGTGCCAGTAGCCCAGGGGAGAGCGGCAATCAGCCCCAGCATTTT	CASSPGESGNQPQHF
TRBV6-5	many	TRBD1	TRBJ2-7	TGTGCCAGCAGTTACTCCCAGACAGGGGGCGACGAGCAGTACTTC	CASSYSQTGGDEQYF
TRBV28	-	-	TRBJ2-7	TGTGCCAGCAACGGGAGACAGACGAGAACCTACGAGCAGTACTTC	CASNGRQTRTYEQYF
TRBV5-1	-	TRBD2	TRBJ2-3	TGCGCCAGCAGCCCATGGCGGGAGGGAGATACGCAGTATTTT	CASSPWREGDTQYF
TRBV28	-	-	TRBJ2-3	TGTGCCAGCAGTCCTCCCAGGGGGGCGAAGAGTACGCAGTATTTT	CASSPPRGAKSTQYF
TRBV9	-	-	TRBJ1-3	TGTGCCAGCAGCCCCTCGGGGGGGATTCGGTCTGGAAACACCATATATTTT	CASSPSGGIRSGNTIYF
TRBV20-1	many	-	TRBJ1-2	TGCAGTGCGGGGGATTCGGTTAGCTACACCTTC	CSAGDSVSYTF
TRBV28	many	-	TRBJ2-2	TGTGCCAGCAGTTTCCCCACCGGGACCTACTTCACCGGGGAGCTGTTTTTT	CASSFPTGTYFTGELFF
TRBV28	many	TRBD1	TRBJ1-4	TGTGCCAGCAGTTTAATCGGACAGGGCGGGGAAAAACTGTTTTTT	CASSLIGQGGEKLFF
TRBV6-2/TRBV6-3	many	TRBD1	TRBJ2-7	TGTGCCAGCAGGATCTACGACAGGGCCTACGAGCAGTACTTC	CASRIYDRAYEQYF
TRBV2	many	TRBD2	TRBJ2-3	TGTGCCAGCGGCCGGACTAGCGCTTCAACAGATACGCAGTATTTT	CASGRTSASTDTQYF
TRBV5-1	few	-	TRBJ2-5	TGCGCCAGCAGCCCCGCCTGGCAGAGAGGGCAAGAGACCCAGTACTTC	CASSPAWQRGQETQYF
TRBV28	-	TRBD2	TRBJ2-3	TGTGCCAGCAGTTCTTTAGCGGGAGGGCTTGCAGATACGCAGTATTTT	CASSSLAGGLADTQYF
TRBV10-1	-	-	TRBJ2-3	TGCGCCAGCAGTGACTCAGGGTTTGATACGCAGTATTTT	CASSDSGFDTQYF
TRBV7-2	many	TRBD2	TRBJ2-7	TGTGCCAGCAGCTTTACTAGCGGGAGTTACGAGCAGTACTTC	CASSFTSGSYEQYF
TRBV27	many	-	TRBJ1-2	TGTGCCAGCCGAAACTTAGGGGGCTACACCTTC	CASRNLGGYTF